Each of the 18 T cell receptor beta chains below was sequenced from the same sample in a study of shared clonotypes between healthy human individuals. Profiled with immunoSEQ multiplex PCR; TCRdb holds only in-frame clones, not every one. The data show roughly 2 million clones, roughly 94% seen once. The sequencing sample was made of naive CD4+ T cells sorted from blood. The subset is: CD45RA+ positively selected. These receptors came from a man younger than 35 in good health.

This chain connects TRBV5-1 to TRBJ1-1; 7 nucleotides line up with TRBD1. This CDR3 has 15 residues. After removal of 4 bases from V and 0 bases from J, the junction contained 6 bases not matched to a gene. Germline V lookup: CDR1 SGHRS, CDR2 YFSETQ. The CDR3 region is CASSTQGVMNTEAFF. The CDR3, as DNA: TGCGCCAGCAGCACTCAGGGGGTTATGAACACTGAAGCTTTCTTT.

The chain couples TRBV5-1 to TRBJ2-7, with D perhaps TRBD1 (7 bases). V was pared by 1 base and J by 1 base, with 12 bases between. CDR1 is SGHRS, CDR2 YFSETQ, per germline. This CDR3 spans 15 amino acids. CDR3 sequence: CASSLWGDSSYEQYF. CDR3 coding DNA: TGCGCCAGCAGCTTGTGGGGGGACAGTTCCTACGAGCAGTACTTC.

The chain employs TRBV4-3 and TRBJ2-2; no clear D. From germline, CDR1 is LGHNA and CDR2 YSLEER. The V gene lost 0 bases and the J gene lost 5 bases, with 10 bases spanning the gap. This CDR3 region has 15 residues. This chain's CDR3 is CASSQEAGLTGELFF. CDR3 DNA: TGCGCCAGCAGCCAAGAGGCTGGCCTGACCGGGGAGCTGTTTTTT.

The count of this clone is one. CDR3 loop: CASSEYGRGFTGELFF. The CDR3 bases are TGCGCCAGCAGTGAGTACGGCAGGGGGTTCACCGGGGAGCTGTTTTTT. The chain joins TRBV10-2 to TRBJ2-2; the match to TRBD1 covers 7 bases. Germline V gives CDR1 WSHSY, CDR2 SAAADI. This CDR3 has 16 residues. Trimming at V came to 1 base and at J to 4 bases, leaving 6 bases not matched to a gene.

V gene TRBV9 combines with J gene TRBJ2-7; TRBD1 aligns across 8 bases. CDR1 is SGDLS and CDR2 is YYNGEE in the germline V gene. This CDR3 comprises 15 residues. J gave up 0 bases and V 0 bases, and 2 bases lay outside the gene matches. The DNA of the CDR3 is TGTGCCAGCAGCGTAGAGGGACAGGCCTCCTACGAGCAGTACTTC. Its protein product is CASSVEGQASYEQYF.

This clone was found once. The chain joins TRBV11-3 to TRBJ2-7, with 8 bases identical to TRBD1. The trim removed 5 bases at V and 4 bases at J, leaving 7 bases unmatched. The germline gives CDR1 SGHNT, CDR2 YENEEA. CDR3 length: 14 amino acids. The CDR3 is CASSHGDRRYEQYF. Here the CDR3 DNA reads TGTGCCAGCAGCCATGGGGACAGGAGATACGAGCAGTACTTC.

The J gene is TRBJ2-3, the V gene TRBV19; 13 bases align to TRBD2. CDR1 is LNHDA, CDR2 SQIVND, per germline (reference sequence). The CDR3 length is 16 residues. The V gene end was trimmed by 8 bases and the J gene end by 1 base; junction bases not matched to a gene: 6. DNA for the CDR3: TGTGCCAGTTCTACCGGGACTAGCGGGGGCACAGATACGCAGTATTTT. It is translated as CASSTGTSGGTDTQYF. Looking up the rest from reference TRBV19 and TRBJ2-3 gives the full variable domain: DGGITQSPKYLFRKEGQNVTLSCEQNLNHDAMYWYRQDPGQGLRLIYYSQIVNDFQKGDIAEGYSVSREKKESFPLTVTSAQKNPTAFYLCASSTGTSGGTDTQYFGPGTRLTVL.

The J gene is TRBJ2-7, the V gene TRBV7-2, with 10 bases matching TRBD2. The CDR3 spans 14 residues. CDR1 and CDR2 (germline): SGHTA, FQGNSA. The V gene end was trimmed by 7 bases and the J gene end by 4 bases; junction bases not matched to a gene: 7. CDR3 sequence (DNA): TGTGCCAGCAACCACGTAGCGGGGGGATACGAGCAGTACTTC. Its protein product is CASNHVAGGYEQYF. The complete variable domain, with remaining parts taken from reference TRBV7-2 and TRBJ2-7, reads GAGVSQSPSNKVTEKGKDVELRCDPISGHTALYWYRQSLGQGLEFLIYFQGNSAPDKSGLPSDRFSAERTGGSVSTLTIQRTQQEDSAVYLCASNHVAGGYEQYFGPGTRLTVT.

The V and J genes are TRBV7-9 and TRBJ2-2, with D tentatively TRBD1 (6 bases). This CDR3 comprises 15 residues. Trimming took off 6 bases at V and 5 bases at J, with 16 bases between the two ends. The germline CDR1 and CDR2 sequences are SEHNR and FQNEAQ (reference sequence). The CDR3 sequence is CASRRTGFGTGELFF. The CDR3 nucleotides are TGTGCCAGCAGACGCACAGGGTTCGGAACCGGGGAGCTGTTTTTT.

Comments on this clone: This sample also contains other DNA sequences that code for the same CDR3. The rearrangement joins TRBV29-1 to TRBJ1-2; D is perhaps TRBD1 (5 bases). CDR1 and CDR2 (germline): SQVTM, ANQGSEA. The CDR3 runs 12 residues. Trimming removed 6 bases from V and 0 bases from J, with 8 bases in between. The CDR3 loop reads CSVGETNYGYTF. CDR3 bases: TGCAGCGTAGGGGAGACTAACTATGGCTACACCTTC.

The chain joins TRBV10-2 to TRBJ2-5; unclear D gene. Per germline, CDR1 WSHSY and CDR2 SAAADI. Trimming cost V 6 bases and J 2 bases, with 7 bases left between them. This CDR3 spans 12 amino acids. The CDR3 DNA sequence: TGCGCCAGCAGCCACGGACAAGAGACCCAGTACTTC. Its protein product is CASSHGQETQYF.

The chain links TRBV11-3 to TRBJ2-2, with a possible D match to TRBD1 (5 bases). V lost 5 bases and J 6 bases, leaving 13 bases between the germline ends. This CDR3 has 14 residues. Germline V CDR1 and CDR2: SGHNT, YENEEA. The CDR3 protein is CASSPQGPPGELFF. CDR3 coding DNA: TGTGCCAGCAGCCCCCAGGGCCCTCCCGGGGAGCTGTTTTTT.

This clone was detected only once. The V call is TRBV2, the J call TRBJ1-1; D possibly corresponds to TRBD1 (6 bases). This CDR3 region has 13 residues. Trimming shortened V by 8 bases and J by 4 bases, and 14 bases separated the two germline ends. Looked up from germline, CDR1 is SNHLY and CDR2 is FYNNEI. CDR3 sequence: CASATGGATEAFF. CDR3 nucleotides: TGTGCCAGCGCGACGGGGGGGGCCACTGAAGCTTTCTTT.

The chain carries TRBV2 and TRBJ1-3; 7 nucleotides line up with TRBD1. Germline CDR1 SNHLY, CDR2 FYNNEI. The V gene end was trimmed by 8 bases and the J gene end by 2 bases; junction bases not matched to a gene: 3. The CDR3 is made up of 13 amino acids. DNA for the CDR3: TGTGCCAGCTTCGGACAGGCTGGAAACACCATATATTTT. Translated, it gives CASFGQAGNTIYF.

This chain connects TRBV30 to TRBJ1-4, with 9 bases lining up with TRBD1. The CDR3 loop spans 13 amino acids. Germline CDR1 reads GTSNPN; CDR2 reads SVGIG (reference sequence). The V segment lost 2 bases and the J segment 9 bases; nucleotides outside the gene matches: 4. The DNA of the CDR3 is TGTGCCTGGAGTTTGGGACAGGGAAAAAAACTGTTTTTT. Its protein is CAWSLGQGKKLFF.

This chain joins TRBV25-1 and TRBJ1-3; D remains unclear. The CDR3 is 13 residues long. V lost 4 bases, J lost 3 bases, and 7 bases lay in between. Germline V gene lookup returns CDR1 MGHDK and CDR2 SYGVNS. The CDR3 DNA reads TGTGCCAGCAGTGGCCCCCTTGGAAACACCATATATTTT. Protein sequence: CASSGPLGNTIYF.

The DNA for the CDR3 is TGCGCCAGCAGCTTGGACACGGGCGGCTACACCTTC. Translated, it gives CASSLDTGGYTF. The rearrangement joins TRBV5-1 to TRBJ1-2; no definite D call. The ends were cut back, 0 bases at V and 8 bases at J, with 8 bases in the middle. The CDR3 loop spans 12 amino acids. Germline V gene sequence: CDR1 SGHRS, CDR2 YFSETQ.

The chain recombines TRBV11-2 with TRBJ1-2, with D possibly being TRBD1 (6 bases). The germline V and J ends were trimmed by 3 bases and 4 bases, with 9 bases remaining between them. Germline V gives CDR1 SGHAT, CDR2 FQNNGV. This CDR3 comprises 13 residues. The CDR3 spells CASSLTGLYGYTF. CDR3 nucleotide sequence: TGTGCCAGCAGCTTGACAGGTCTCTATGGCTACACCTTC.